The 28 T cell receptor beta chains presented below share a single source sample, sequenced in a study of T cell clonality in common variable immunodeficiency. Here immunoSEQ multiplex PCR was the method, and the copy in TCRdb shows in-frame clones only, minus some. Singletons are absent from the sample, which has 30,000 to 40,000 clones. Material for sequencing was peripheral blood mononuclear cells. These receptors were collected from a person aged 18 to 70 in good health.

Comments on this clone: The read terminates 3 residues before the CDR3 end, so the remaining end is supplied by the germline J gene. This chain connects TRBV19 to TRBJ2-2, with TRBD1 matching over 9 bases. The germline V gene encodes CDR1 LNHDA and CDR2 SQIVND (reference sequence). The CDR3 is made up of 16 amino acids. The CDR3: CASSLRGQGNSSPLFF. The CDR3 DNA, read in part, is TGTGCCAGTAGCCTCCGAGGACAGGGGAACAGTTCACCG.

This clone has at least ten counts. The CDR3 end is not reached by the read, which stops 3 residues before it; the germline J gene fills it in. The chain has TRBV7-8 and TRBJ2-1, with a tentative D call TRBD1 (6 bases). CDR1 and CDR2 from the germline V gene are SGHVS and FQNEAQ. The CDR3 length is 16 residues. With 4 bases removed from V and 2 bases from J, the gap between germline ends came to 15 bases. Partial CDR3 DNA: TGTGCCAGCAGCTCCTTAGGGGGAGCGGCCTACAATGAG. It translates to CASSSLGGAAYNE. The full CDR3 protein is CASSSLGGAAYNEQFF.

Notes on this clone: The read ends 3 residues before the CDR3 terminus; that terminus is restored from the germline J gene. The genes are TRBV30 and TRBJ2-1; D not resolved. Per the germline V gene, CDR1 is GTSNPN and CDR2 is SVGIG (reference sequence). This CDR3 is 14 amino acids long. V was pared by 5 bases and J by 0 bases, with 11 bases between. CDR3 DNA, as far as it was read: TGTGCCTGGGCGACGGCTAGCTCCTACAATGAG. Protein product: CAWATASSYNE. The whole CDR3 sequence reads CAWATASSYNEQFF. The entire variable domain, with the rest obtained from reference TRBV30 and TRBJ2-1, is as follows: SQTIHQWPATLVQPVGSPLSLECTVEGTSNPNLYWYRQAAGRGLQLLFYSVGIGQISSEVPQNLSASRPQDRQFILSSKKLLLSDSGFYLCAWATASSYNEQFFGPGTRLTVL.

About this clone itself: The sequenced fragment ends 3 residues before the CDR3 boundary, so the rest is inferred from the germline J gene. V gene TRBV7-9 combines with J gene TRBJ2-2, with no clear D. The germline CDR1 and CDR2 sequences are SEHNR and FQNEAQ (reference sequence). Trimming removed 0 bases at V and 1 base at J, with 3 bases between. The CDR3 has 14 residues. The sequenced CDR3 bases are TGTGCCAGCAGCTTAGCGCGGAACACCGGGGAG. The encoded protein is CASSLARNTGE. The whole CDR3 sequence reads CASSLARNTGELFF.

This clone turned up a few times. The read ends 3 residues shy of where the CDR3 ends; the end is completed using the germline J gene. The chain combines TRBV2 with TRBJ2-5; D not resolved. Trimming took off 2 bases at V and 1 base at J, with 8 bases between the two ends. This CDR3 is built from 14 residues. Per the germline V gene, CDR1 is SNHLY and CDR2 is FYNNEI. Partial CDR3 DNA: TGTGCCAGCAGTGAAATCAGTGTCCAAGAGACC. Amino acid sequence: CASSEISVQET. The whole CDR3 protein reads CASSEISVQETQYF.

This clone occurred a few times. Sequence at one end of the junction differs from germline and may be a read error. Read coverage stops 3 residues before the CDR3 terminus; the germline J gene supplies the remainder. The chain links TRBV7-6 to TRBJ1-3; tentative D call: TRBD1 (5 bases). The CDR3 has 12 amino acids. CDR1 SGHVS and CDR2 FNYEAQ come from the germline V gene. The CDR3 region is CASSLPMDTIYF. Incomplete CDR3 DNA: TGTGCCAGCAGCTTGCCCATGGACACA.

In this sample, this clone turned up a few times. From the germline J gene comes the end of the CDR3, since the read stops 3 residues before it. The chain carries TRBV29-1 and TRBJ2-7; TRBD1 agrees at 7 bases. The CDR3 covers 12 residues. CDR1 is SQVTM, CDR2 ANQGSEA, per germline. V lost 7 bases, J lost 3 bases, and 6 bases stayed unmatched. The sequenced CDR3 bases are TGCAGCGCGACAGACAGGGTCTACGAG. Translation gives CSATDRVYE. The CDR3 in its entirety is CSATDRVYEQYF.

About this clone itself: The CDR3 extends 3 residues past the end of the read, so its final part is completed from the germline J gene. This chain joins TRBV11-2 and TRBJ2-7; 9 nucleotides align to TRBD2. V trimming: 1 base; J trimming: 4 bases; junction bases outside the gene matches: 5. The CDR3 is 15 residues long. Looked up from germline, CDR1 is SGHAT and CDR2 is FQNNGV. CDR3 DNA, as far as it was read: TGTGCCAGCAGCTTAGGACTAGCGGAGTCTTACGAG. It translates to CASSLGLAESYE. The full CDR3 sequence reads CASSLGLAESYEQYF.

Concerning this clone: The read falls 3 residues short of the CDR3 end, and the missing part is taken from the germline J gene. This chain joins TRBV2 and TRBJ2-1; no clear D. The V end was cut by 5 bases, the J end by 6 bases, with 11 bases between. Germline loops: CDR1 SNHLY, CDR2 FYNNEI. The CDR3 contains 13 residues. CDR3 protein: CASSIGQFNEQFF. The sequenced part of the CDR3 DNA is TGTGCCAGCAGTATTGGGCAGTTCAATGAG.

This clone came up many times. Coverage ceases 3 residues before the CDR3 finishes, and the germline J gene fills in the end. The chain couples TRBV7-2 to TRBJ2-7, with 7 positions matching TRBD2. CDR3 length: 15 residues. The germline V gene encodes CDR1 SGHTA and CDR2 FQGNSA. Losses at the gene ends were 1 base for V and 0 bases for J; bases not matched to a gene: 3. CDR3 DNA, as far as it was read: TGTGCCAGCAGCTTAGTTAGCGGGCGCTCCTACGAG. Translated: CASSLVSGRSYE. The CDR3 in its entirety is CASSLVSGRSYEQYF.

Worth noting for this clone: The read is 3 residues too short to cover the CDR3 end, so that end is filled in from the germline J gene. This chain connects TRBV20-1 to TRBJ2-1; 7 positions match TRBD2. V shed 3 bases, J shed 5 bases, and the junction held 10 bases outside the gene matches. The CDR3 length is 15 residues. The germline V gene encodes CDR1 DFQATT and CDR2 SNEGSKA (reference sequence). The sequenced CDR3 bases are TGCAGTGCTAGTTCGGGGGGAGGTCGGGACAATGAG. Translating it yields CSASSGGGRDNE. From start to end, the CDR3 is CSASSGGGRDNEQFF.

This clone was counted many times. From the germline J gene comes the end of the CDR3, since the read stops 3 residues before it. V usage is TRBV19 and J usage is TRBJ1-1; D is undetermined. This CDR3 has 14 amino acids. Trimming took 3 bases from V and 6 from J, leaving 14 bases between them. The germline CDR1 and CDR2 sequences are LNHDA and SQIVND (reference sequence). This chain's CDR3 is CASSIGPLTPEAFF. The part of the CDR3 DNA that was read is TGTGCCAGTAGTATTGGCCCCCTTACACCTGAA.

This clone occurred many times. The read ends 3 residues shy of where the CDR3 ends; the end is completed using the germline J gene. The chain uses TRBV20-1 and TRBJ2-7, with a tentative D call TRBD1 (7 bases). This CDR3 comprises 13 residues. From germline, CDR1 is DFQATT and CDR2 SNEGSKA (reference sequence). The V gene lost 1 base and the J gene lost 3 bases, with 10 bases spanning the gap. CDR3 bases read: TGCAGTGCTAGAGCAGGGGGGTACTACGAG. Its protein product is CSARAGGYYE. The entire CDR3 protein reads CSARAGGYYEQYF.

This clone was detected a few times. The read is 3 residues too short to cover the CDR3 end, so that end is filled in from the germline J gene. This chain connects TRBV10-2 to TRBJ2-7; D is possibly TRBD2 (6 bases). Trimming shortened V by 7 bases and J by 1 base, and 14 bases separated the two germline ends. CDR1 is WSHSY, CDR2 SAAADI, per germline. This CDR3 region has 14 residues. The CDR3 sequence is CASTRRGTSYEQYF. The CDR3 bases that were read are TGCGCCAGCACTAGACGGGGGACTTCCTACGAG.

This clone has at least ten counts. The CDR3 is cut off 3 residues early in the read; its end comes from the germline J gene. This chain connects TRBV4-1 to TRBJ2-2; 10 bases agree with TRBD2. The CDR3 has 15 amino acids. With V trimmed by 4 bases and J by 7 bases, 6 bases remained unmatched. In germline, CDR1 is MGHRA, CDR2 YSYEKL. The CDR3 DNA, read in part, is TGCGCCAGCAGCCGTAGCGGGAGGCCGGGCGGGGAG. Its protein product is CASSRSGRPGGE. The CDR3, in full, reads CASSRSGRPGGELFF.

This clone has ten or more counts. CDR3 sequence: CSARGGAAVHNSPLHF. The CDR3 DNA, read in part, is TGCAGTGCTAGGGGAGGGGCGGCAGTCCATAATTCACCC. The chain is built from TRBV20-1 and TRBJ1-6; D possibly corresponds to TRBD1 (5 bases). The read terminates 3 residues ahead of where the CDR3 ends, so the germline J gene completes it. The germline V gene has CDR1 DFQATT and CDR2 SNEGSKA (reference sequence). V dropped 3 bases and J dropped 5 bases, with 17 bases sitting between them. The CDR3 consists of 16 residues.

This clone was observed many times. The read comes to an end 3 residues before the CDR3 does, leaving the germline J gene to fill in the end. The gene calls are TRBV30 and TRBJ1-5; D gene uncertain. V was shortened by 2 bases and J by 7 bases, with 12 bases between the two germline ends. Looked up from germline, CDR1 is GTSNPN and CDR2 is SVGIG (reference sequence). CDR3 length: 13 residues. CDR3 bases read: TGTGCCTGGAGTTTACGGGTAAGGCAGCCC. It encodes CAWSLRVRQP. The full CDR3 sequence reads CAWSLRVRQPQHF. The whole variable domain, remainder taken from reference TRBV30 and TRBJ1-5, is SQTIHQWPATLVQPVGSPLSLECTVEGTSNPNLYWYRQAAGRGLQLLFYSVGIGQISSEVPQNLSASRPQDRQFILSSKKLLLSDSGFYLCAWSLRVRQPQHFGDGTRLSIL.

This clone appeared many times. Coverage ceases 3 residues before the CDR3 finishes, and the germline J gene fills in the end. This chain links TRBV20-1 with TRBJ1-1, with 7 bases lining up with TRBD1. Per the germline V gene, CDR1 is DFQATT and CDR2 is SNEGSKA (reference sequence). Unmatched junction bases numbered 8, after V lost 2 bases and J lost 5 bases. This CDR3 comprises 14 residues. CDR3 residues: CSARSDRMGTEAFF. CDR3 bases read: TGCAGTGCTAGATCGGACAGGATGGGGACTGAA.

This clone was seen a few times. The sequenced CDR3 bases are TGCAGTGCTAGACTGACAGGGGAAGTCCGTGAGACC. It yields the protein CSARLTGEVRET. The entire CDR3 protein reads CSARLTGEVRETQYF. The rearrangement joins TRBV20-1 to TRBJ2-5; 8 positions agree with TRBD1. The CDR3 is cut off 3 residues early in the read; its end comes from the germline J gene. CDR3 size: 15 residues. V lost 2 bases to trimming and J lost 5 bases; unmatched junction nucleotides: 10. Germline-derived CDR1 and CDR2 are DFQATT and SNEGSKA (reference sequence).

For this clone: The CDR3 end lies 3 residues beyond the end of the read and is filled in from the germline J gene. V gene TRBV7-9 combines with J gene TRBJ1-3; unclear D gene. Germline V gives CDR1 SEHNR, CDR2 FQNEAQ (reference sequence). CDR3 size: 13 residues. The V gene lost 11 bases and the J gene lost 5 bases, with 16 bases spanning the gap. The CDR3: CAQDSSVRNTIYF. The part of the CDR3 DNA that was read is TGTGCCCAAGATTCCTCGGTTCGAAACACC. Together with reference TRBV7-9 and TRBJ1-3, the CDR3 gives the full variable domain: DTGVSQNPRHKITKRGQNVTFRCDPISEHNRLYWYRQTLGQGPEFLTYFQNEAQLEKSRLLSDRFSAERPKGSFSTLEIQRTEQGDSAMYLCAQDSSVRNTIYFGEGSWLTVV.

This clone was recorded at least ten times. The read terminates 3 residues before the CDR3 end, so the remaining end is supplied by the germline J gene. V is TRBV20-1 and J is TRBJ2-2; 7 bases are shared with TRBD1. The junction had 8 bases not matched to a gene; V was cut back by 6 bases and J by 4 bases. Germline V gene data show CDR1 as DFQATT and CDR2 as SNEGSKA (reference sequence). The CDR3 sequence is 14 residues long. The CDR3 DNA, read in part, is TGCAGTGCCCCGAGACAGGGACGCACCGGGGAG. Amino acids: CSAPRQGRTGE. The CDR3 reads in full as CSAPRQGRTGELFF.

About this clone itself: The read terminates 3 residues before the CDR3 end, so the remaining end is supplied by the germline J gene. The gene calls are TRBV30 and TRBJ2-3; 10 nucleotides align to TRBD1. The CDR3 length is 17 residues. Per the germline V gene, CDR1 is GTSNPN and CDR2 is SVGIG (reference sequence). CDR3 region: CAWSSTGGFDSNQPQYF. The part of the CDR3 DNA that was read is TGTGCCTGGAGTTCGACAGGGGGCTTCGATAGCAATCAGCCG. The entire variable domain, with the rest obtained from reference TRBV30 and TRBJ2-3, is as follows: SQTIHQWPATLVQPVGSPLSLECTVEGTSNPNLYWYRQAAGRGLQLLFYSVGIGQISSEVPQNLSASRPQDRQFILSSKKLLLSDSGFYLCAWSSTGGFDSNQPQYFGPGTRLTVL.

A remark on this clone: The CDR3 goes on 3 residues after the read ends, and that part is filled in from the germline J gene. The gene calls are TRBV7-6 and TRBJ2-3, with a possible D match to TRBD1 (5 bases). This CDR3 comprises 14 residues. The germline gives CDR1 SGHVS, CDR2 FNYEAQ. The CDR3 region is CASSTAGKQETQYF. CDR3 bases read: TGTGCCAGCAGCACGGCAGGGAAACAAGAGACG.

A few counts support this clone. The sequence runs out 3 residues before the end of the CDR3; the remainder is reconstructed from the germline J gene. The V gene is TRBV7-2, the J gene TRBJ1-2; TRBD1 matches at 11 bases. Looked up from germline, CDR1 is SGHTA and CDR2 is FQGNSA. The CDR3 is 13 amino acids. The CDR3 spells CASGQGATYDYTF. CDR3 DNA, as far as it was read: TGTGCCAGCGGACAGGGGGCTACCTACGAC.

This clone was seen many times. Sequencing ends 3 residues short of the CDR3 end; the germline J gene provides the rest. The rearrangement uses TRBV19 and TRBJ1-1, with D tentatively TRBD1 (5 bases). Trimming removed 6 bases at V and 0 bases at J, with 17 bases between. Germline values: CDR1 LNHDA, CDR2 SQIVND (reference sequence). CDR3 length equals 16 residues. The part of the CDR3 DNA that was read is TGTGCCAGTAGCATTTATATGGGGGGGGTGAACACTGAA. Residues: CASSIYMGGVNTE. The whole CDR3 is CASSIYMGGVNTEAFF.

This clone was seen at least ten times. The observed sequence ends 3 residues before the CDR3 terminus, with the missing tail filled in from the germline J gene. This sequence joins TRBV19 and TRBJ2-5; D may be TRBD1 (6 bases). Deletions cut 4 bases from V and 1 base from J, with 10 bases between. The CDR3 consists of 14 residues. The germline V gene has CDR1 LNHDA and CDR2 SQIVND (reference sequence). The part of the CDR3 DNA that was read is TGTGCCAGTAGTACCCCAGGGGCCCAAGAGACC. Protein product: CASSTPGAQET. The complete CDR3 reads CASSTPGAQETQYF.

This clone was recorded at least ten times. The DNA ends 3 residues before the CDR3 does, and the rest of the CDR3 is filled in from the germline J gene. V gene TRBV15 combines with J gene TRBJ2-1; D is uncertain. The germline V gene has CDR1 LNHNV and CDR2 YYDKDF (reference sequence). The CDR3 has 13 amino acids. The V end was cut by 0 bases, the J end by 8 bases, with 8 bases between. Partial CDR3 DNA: TGTGCCACCAGCAGAGAAGGGTTGGATGAG. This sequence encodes CATSREGLDE. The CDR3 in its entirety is CATSREGLDEQFF.

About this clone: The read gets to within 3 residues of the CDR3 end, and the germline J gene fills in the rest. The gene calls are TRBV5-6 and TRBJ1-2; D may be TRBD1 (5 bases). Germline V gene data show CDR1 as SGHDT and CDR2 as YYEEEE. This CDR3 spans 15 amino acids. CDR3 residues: CASSLDVSRGDTYTF. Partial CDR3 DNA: TGTGCCAGCAGCCTTGACGTCTCGAGGGGAGATACC. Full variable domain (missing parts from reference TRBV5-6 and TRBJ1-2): DAGVTQSPTHLIKTRGQQVTLRCSPKSGHDTVSWYQQALGQGPQFIFQYYEEEERQRGNFPDRFSGHQFPNYSSELNVNALLLGDSALYLCASSLDVSRGDTYTFGSGTRLTVV.